What follows are 18 T cell receptor beta chains derived from one specimen sequenced in a study of shared clonotypes between healthy human individuals (dated by TCRdb to the early 2020s). The library was prepared using the immunoSEQ multiplex PCR assay. TCRdb provides this immuneACCESS table in a form limited to in-frame rearrangements. Some clones are lacking; in checked studies, under half of them reflect an unresolved V gene, and why the rest are absent is not known. The sample table holds a few million clones, of which over 85% were seen once. Jointly, the top ten make up 0.3% to 0.4% of the sample. Material for sequencing was naive CD4+ T cells from PBMCs. The cell subset or site label for this specimen denotes: CD45RA+ positively selected. The receptor source for this set is a young man in good health. Some clones in this sample may be carry-over from other donors' samples.

This sequence joins TRBV2 and TRBJ2-5; D is possibly TRBD1 or TRBD2 (5 bases each). Looked up from germline, CDR1 is SNHLY and CDR2 is FYNNEI. The ends were cut back, 7 bases at V and 1 base at J, with 22 bases in the middle. The CDR3 sequence is 17 residues long. This CDR3 reads CASTAGLGASSQETQYF. CDR3 coding DNA: TGTGCCAGCACAGCAGGGCTGGGCGCTAGCAGCCAAGAGACCCAGTACTTC.

This clone has more than one count but fewer than ten. The rearrangement uses TRBV19 and TRBJ1-4, with 8 bases matching TRBD1. J gave up 6 bases and V 4 bases, and 7 bases lay outside the gene matches. The CDR3 is made up of 15 amino acids. CDR1 LNHDA and CDR2 SQIVND come from the germline V gene (reference sequence). The CDR3 sequence: CASSSRGLGDEKLFF. Written as DNA, the CDR3 is TGTGCCAGTAGTAGCAGGGGGCTTGGTGATGAAAAACTGTTTTTT. The complete variable domain, with remaining parts taken from reference TRBV19 and TRBJ1-4, reads DGGITQSPKYLFRKEGQNVTLSCEQNLNHDAMYWYRQDPGQGLRLIYYSQIVNDFQKGDIAEGYSVSREKKESFPLTVTSAQKNPTAFYLCASSSRGLGDEKLFFGSGTQLSVL.

The chain joins TRBV19 to TRBJ2-3; D might be TRBD2 (5 bases). Trimming removed 10 bases from V and 1 base from J, with 21 bases in between. The germline gives CDR1 LNHDA, CDR2 SQIVND (reference sequence). CDR3 size: 16 residues. The chain's CDR3 is CATDPGISAGTDTQYF. The CDR3 coding sequence is TGTGCCACTGACCCGGGAATTTCCGCCGGCACAGATACGCAGTATTTT.

The chain couples TRBV27 to TRBJ2-1, with 12 bases identical to TRBD2. The trim removed 7 bases at V and 8 bases at J, leaving 15 bases unmatched. Germline lookup yields CDR1 MNHEY and CDR2 SMNVEV (reference sequence). The CDR3 covers 17 residues. The CDR3 region is CASTYMRETSGSHEQFF. The CDR3 DNA reads TGTGCCAGCACCTACATGAGGGAGACTAGCGGGAGCCATGAGCAGTTCTTC.

The chain joins TRBV10-2 to TRBJ2-7; D call uncertain. Germline lookup yields CDR1 WSHSY and CDR2 SAAADI. Trimming took off 4 bases at V and 2 bases at J, with 12 bases between the two ends. This CDR3 region has 14 residues. CDR3 sequence: CASSVLRQAYEQYF. The CDR3 nucleotides are TGCGCCAGCAGTGTATTACGCCAGGCCTACGAGCAGTACTTC.

The chain is built from TRBV7-9 and TRBJ2-2; D uncertain. Trimming shortened V by 1 base and J by 2 bases, and 5 bases separated the two germline ends. The CDR3 has 14 residues. Germline V gene lookup returns CDR1 SEHNR and CDR2 FQNEAQ (reference sequence). The CDR3 region has the DNA TGTGCCAGCAGCTTAGAAAGAAACACCGGGGAGCTGTTTTTT. Its translation is CASSLERNTGELFF.

The chain carries TRBV30 and TRBJ2-4; 8 bases agree with TRBD2. Per the germline V gene, CDR1 is GTSNPN and CDR2 is SVGIG (reference sequence). V lost 5 bases to trimming and J lost 2 bases; unmatched junction nucleotides: 8. This CDR3 contains 15 residues. CDR3 nucleotide sequence: TGTGCCTGGTCAGGGGCGGGGGGTACCAAAAACATTCAGTACTTC. The encoded protein is CAWSGAGGTKNIQYF.

The V call is TRBV9, the J call TRBJ2-1; 11 nucleotides align to TRBD2. Germline-derived CDR1 and CDR2 are SGDLS and YYNGEE. Unmatched junction bases numbered 10, after V lost 4 bases and J lost 10 bases. This CDR3 contains 15 residues. The CDR3 loop reads CASSYTSGSWQEQFF. CDR3 DNA: TGTGCCAGCAGCTACACTAGCGGGAGCTGGCAAGAGCAGTTCTTC.

This chain uses TRBV28 with TRBJ1-1; 7 nucleotides line up with TRBD1. CDR3 length: 15 amino acids. The germline V gene encodes CDR1 MDHEN and CDR2 SYDVKM. V shed 3 bases, J shed 5 bases, and the junction held 9 bases outside the gene matches. The CDR3 DNA sequence: TGTGCCAGCAGTTTTTTCGACAGGGATAAAACTGAAGCTTTCTTT. This encodes CASSFFDRDKTEAFF.

A single count supports this clone. This chain links TRBV7-2 with TRBJ2-3; 7 bases are shared with TRBD2. CDR1 is SGHTA and CDR2 is FQGNSA in the germline V gene. The junction had 11 bases not matched to a gene; V was cut back by 5 bases and J by 0 bases. The CDR3 spans 17 residues. The CDR3: CASSIFLAGPSTDTQYF. DNA of the CDR3: TGTGCCAGCAGCATTTTTTTAGCGGGCCCTAGCACAGATACGCAGTATTTT.

The chain recombines TRBV28 with TRBJ2-7; TRBD2 agrees at 10 bases. V shed 0 bases and J 5 bases; nucleotides not matched to a gene: 7. The germline V gene encodes CDR1 MDHEN and CDR2 SYDVKM. The CDR3 is 16 residues long. The CDR3 DNA reads as TGTGCCAGCAGTTTATGGTACTCTAGCGGGAGCAACGAGCAGTACTTC. This codes for CASSLWYSSGSNEQYF.

This rearrangement joins TRBV6-5 to TRBJ1-2, with no clear D. Germline values: CDR1 MNHEY, CDR2 SVGAGI. V lost 6 bases and J lost 0, with 8 bases in between. The CDR3 loop spans 13 amino acids. The DNA of the CDR3 is TGTGCCAGCAGGGTAGCCACTAACTATGGCTACACCTTC. Translation: CASRVATNYGYTF.

The V gene is TRBV11-2, the J gene TRBJ2-1, with D uncertain. The CDR3 consists of 15 residues. Trimming took 3 bases from V and 4 from J, leaving 13 bases between them. The germline CDR1 and CDR2 sequences are SGHAT and FQNNGV. CDR3 in DNA: TGTGCCAGCAGCTTGATGGCGGCAAGGTACAATGAGCAGTTCTTC. Its protein is CASSLMAARYNEQFF.

The chain joins TRBV27 to TRBJ2-7; no firm D call. The ends were cut back, 6 bases at V and 5 bases at J, with 11 bases in the middle. The CDR3 runs 12 residues. Germline V gene data show CDR1 as MNHEY and CDR2 as SMNVEV (reference sequence). CDR3: CASSPVGDEQYF. The CDR3 DNA reads TGTGCCAGCAGCCCAGTTGGGGACGAGCAGTACTTC.

The chain combines TRBV30 with TRBJ2-7; D is ambiguous. Looked up from germline, CDR1 is GTSNPN and CDR2 is SVGIG (reference sequence). This CDR3 has 13 amino acids. CDR3 loop: CALTLETRPEQYF. DNA of the CDR3: TGTGCTCTCACGCTAGAGACCCGCCCCGAGCAGTACTTC.

With respect to this clone: Within the sample, other DNA sequences also encode this same CDR3. This chain joins TRBV5-4 and TRBJ2-5; either TRBD1 or TRBD2 may fit D (6 bases each). Germline CDR1 reads SGHNT; CDR2 reads YYREEE (reference sequence). V was clipped by 0 bases and J by 2 bases, with 8 bases between them. The CDR3 consists of 14 residues. CDR3 nucleotide sequence: TGTGCCAGCAGCTTGGCGGGGGCACAAGAGACCCAGTACTTC. Translation gives CASSLAGAQETQYF.

The chain has TRBV10-3 and TRBJ2-3; TRBD1 is a possible D gene (5 bases). The CDR3 runs 16 residues. Germline V CDR1 and CDR2: ENHRY, SYGVKD. V was cut by 4 bases and J by 5 bases, with 19 bases left in between. This CDR3 reads CAISASTTALLDTQYF. The CDR3 DNA reads as TGTGCCATCAGTGCCTCGACGACAGCCCTCTTAGATACGCAGTATTTT.

This chain uses TRBV9 with TRBJ2-5, with D possibly matching TRBD2 (5 bases). Germline CDR1 SGDLS, CDR2 YYNGEE. The CDR3 covers 13 residues. Deletions cut 4 bases from V and 5 bases from J, with 12 bases between. The CDR3 DNA is TGTGCCAGCAGCCCCGGACTTATTGAGACCCAGTACTTC. This codes for CASSPGLIETQYF.